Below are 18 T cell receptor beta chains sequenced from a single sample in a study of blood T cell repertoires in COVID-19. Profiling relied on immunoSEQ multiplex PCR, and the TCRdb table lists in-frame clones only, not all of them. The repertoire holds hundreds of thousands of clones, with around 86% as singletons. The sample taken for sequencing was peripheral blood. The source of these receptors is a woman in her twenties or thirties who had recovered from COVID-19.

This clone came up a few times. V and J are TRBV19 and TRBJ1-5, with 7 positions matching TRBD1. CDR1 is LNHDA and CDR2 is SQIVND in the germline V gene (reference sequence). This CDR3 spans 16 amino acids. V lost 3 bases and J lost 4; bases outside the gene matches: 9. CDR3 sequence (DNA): TGTGCCAGTAGTATTCGGGACAGATCGTTTAATCAGCCCCAGCATTTT. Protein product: CASSIRDRSFNQPQHF.

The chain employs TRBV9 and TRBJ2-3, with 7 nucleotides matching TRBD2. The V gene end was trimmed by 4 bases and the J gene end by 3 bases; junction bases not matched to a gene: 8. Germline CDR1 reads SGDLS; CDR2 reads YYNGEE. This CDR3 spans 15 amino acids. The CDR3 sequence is CASSLGRRGTDTQYF. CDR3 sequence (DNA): TGTGCCAGCAGCTTAGGGAGGCGGGGGACAGATACGCAGTATTTT.

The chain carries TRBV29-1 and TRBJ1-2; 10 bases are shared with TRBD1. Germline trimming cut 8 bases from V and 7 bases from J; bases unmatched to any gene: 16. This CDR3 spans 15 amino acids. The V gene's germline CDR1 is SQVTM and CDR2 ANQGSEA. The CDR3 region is CSTGQGPTPGFGYTF. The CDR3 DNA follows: TGCAGCACGGGACAGGGGCCGACTCCGGGATTTGGCTACACCTTC.

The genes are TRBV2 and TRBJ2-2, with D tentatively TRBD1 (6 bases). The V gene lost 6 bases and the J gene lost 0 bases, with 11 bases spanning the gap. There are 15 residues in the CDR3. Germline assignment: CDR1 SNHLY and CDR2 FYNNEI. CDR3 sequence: CASRDRPSNTGELFF. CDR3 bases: TGTGCCAGCAGGGACAGACCATCGAACACCGGGGAGCTGTTTTTT.

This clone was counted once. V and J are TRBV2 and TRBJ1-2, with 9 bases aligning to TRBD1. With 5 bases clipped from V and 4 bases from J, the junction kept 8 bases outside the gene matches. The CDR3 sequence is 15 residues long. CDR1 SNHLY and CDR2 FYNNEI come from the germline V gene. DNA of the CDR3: TGTGCCAGCAGTCCGCACAGGGGGCAAAGCTATGGCTACACCTTC. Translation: CASSPHRGQSYGYTF.

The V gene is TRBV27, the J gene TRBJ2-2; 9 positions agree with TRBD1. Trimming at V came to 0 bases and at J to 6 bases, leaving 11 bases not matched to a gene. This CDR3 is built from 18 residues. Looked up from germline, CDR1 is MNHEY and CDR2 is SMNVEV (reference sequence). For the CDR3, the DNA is TGTGCCAGCAGTTTATCGTATGACAGGGGGGTTTTTTCCGGGGAGCTGTTTTTT. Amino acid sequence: CASSLSYDRGVFSGELFF.

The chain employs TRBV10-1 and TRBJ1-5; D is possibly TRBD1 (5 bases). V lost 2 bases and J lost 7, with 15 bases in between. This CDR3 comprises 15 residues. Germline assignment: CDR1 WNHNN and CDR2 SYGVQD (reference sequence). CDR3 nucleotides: TGCGCCAGCAGTGAGGGACCCCAGGGAAAACAGCCCCAGCATTTT. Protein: CASSEGPQGKQPQHF.

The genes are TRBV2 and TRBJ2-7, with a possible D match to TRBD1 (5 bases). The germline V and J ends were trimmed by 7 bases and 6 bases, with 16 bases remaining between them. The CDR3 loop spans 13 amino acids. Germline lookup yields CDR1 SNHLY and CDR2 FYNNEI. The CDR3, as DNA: TGTGCCAGCAAGGGTTATGGGGCCGTCGAGCAGTACTTC. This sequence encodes CASKGYGAVEQYF.

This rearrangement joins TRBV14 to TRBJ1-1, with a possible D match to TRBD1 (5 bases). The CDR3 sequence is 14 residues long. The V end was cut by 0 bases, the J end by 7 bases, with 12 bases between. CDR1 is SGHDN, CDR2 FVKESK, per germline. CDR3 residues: CASSQEAQGGEAFF. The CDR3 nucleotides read TGTGCCAGCAGCCAAGAAGCCCAGGGTGGTGAAGCTTTCTTT. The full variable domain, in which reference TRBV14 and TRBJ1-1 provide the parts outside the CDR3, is EAGVTQFPSHSVIEKGQTVTLRCDPISGHDNLYWYRRVMGKEIKFLLHFVKESKQDESGMPNNRFLAERTGGTYSTLKVQPAELEDSGVYFCASSQEAQGGEAFFGQGTRLTVV.

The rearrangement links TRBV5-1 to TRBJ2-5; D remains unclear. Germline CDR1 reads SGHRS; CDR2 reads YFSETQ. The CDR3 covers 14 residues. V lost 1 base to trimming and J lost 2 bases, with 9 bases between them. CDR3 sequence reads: CASSLFGKQETQYF. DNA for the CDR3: TGCGCCAGCAGCTTGTTTGGCAAACAAGAGACCCAGTACTTC.

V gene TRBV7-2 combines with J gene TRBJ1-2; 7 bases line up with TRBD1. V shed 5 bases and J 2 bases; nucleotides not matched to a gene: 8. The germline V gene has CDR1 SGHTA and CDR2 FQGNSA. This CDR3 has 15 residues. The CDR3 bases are TGTGCCAGCAGCGTCAACAGGGGAAGCAACTATGGCTACACCTTC. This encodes CASSVNRGSNYGYTF. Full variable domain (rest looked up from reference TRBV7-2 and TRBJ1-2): GAGVSQSPSNKVTEKGKDVELRCDPISGHTALYWYRQSLGQGLEFLIYFQGNSAPDKSGLPSDRFSAERTGGSVSTLTIQRTQQEDSAVYLCASSVNRGSNYGYTFGSGTRLTVV.

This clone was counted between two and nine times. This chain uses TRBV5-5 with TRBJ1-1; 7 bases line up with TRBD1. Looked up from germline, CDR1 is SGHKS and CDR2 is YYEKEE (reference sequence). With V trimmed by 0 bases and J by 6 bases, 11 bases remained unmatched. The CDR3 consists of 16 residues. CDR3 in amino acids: CASSLGSTGAIAEAFF. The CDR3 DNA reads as TGTGCCAGCAGCTTGGGTAGTACAGGGGCGATCGCTGAAGCTTTCTTT.

The CDR3 is CSALTGENEQFF. DNA of the CDR3: TGCAGCGCTTTGACAGGGGAGAATGAGCAGTTCTTC. This sequence joins TRBV29-1 and TRBJ2-1, with 8 positions matching TRBD1. CDR1 is SQVTM and CDR2 is ANQGSEA in the germline V gene. CDR3 length: 12 amino acids. Unmatched junction bases numbered 6, after V lost 7 bases and J lost 7 bases.

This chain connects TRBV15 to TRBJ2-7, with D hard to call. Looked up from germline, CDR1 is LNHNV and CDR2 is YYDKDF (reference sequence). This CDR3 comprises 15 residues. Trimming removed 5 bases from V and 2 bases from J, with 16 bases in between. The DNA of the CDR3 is TGTGCCACCAGCGTCCTACCTTCTTCTGCCTACGAGCAGTACTTC. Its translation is CATSVLPSSAYEQYF.

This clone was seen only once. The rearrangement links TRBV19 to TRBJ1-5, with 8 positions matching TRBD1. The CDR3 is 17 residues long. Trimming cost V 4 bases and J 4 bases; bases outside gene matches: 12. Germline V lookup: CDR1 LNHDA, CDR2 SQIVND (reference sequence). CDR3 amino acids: CASSRTGTGDTNQPQHF. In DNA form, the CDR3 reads TGTGCCAGTAGTAGGACCGGGACAGGAGACACTAATCAGCCCCAGCATTTT.

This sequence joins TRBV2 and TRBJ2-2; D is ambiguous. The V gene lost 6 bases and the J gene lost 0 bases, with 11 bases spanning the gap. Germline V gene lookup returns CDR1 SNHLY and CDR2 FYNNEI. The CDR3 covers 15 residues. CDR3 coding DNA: TGTGCCAGCAGCCCTACAGCCGCGAACACCGGGGAGCTGTTTTTT. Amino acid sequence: CASSPTAANTGELFF.

The CDR3 region has the DNA TGCGCCAGCAGCTGGGAGCCCAGCCAGGCAAATGAGCAGTTCTTC. Protein: CASSWEPSQANEQFF. The chain joins TRBV5-1 to TRBJ2-1, with a tentative D call TRBD2 (5 bases). This CDR3 region has 15 residues. CDR1 and CDR2 from the germline V gene are SGHRS and YFSETQ. Trimming took 3 bases from V and 7 from J, leaving 17 bases between them.

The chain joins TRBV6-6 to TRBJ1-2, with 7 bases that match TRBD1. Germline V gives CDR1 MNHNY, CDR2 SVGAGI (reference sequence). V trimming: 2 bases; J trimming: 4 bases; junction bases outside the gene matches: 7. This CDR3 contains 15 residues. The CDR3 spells CASSYGGGPSYGYTF. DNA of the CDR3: TGTGCCAGCAGTTACGGAGGGGGCCCCTCCTATGGCTACACCTTC.